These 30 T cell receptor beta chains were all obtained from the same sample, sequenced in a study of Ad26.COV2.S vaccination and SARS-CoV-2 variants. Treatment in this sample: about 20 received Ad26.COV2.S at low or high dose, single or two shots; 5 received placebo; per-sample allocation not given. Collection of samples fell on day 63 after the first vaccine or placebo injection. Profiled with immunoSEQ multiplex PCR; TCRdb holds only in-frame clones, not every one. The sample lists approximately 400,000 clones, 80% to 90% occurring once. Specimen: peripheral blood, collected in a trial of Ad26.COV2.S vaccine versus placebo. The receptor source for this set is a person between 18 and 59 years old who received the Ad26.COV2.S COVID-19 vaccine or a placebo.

The CDR3 sequence is CASSLSMDFYEQYF. The CDR3 DNA reads as TGTGCCAGCAGCTTATCCATGGACTTTTACGAGCAGTACTTC. The chain recombines TRBV7-2 with TRBJ2-7; a weak D match, TRBD2 (5 bases). Trimming pared 2 bases from V and 4 bases from J, leaving 12 bases between. Germline CDR1 and CDR2: SGHTA and FQGNSA. This CDR3 comprises 14 residues.

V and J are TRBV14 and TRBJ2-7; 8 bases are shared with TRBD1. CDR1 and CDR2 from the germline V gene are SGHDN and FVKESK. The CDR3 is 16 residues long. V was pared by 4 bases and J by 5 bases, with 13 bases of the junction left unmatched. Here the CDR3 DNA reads TGTGCCAGCAGCCGAACGGGTGGGACAGGCTCAAACGAGCAGTACTTC. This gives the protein CASSRTGGTGSNEQYF.

The CDR3 DNA reads as TGTGCCAGTAGTACTGGCCCGATAGATACGCAGTATTTT. It codes for CASSTGPIDTQYF. The chain uses TRBV19 and TRBJ2-3; no clear D gene. Trimming removed 4 bases from V and 5 bases from J, with 10 bases in between. The CDR3 totals 13 residues. In germline, CDR1 is LNHDA, CDR2 SQIVND (reference sequence).

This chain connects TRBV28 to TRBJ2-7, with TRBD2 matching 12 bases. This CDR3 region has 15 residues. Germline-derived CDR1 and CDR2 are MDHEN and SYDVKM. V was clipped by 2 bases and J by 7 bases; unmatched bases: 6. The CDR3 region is CASSLRGLAGLEQYF. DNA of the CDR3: TGTGCCAGCAGTTTAAGGGGACTAGCGGGCCTGGAGCAGTACTTC.

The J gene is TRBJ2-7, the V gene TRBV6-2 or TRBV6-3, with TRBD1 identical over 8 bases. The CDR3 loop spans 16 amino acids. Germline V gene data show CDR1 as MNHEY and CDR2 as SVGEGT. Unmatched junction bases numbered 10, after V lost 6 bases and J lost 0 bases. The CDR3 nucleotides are TGTGCCAGCAGCTTCACCGGGACAGGACGCTCCTACGAGCAGTACTTC. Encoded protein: CASSFTGTGRSYEQYF.

Written as DNA, the CDR3 is TGTGCCAGCAGCCCCGGGGGGACAGGGGGTACTGAAGCTTTCTTT. Amino acids: CASSPGGTGGTEAFF. V usage is TRBV25-1 and J usage is TRBJ1-1; 11 bases fit TRBD1. With V trimmed by 6 bases and J by 5 bases, 8 bases remained unmatched. The CDR3 has 15 amino acids. Looked up from germline, CDR1 is MGHDK and CDR2 is SYGVNS.

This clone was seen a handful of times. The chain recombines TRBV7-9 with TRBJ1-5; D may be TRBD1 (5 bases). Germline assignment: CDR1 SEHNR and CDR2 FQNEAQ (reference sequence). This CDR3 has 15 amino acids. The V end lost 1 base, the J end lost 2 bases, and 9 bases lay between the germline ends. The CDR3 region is CASSLGVGGNQPQHF. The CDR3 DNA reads TGTGCCAGCAGCTTAGGAGTAGGGGGCAATCAGCCCCAGCATTTT.

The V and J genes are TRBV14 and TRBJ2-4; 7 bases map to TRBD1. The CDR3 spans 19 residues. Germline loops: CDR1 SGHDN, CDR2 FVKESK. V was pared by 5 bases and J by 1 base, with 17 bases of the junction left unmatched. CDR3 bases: TGTGCCAGCAGCAAGGGACAGCCTTTATGGCCCTGGGCCAAAAACATTCAGTACTTC. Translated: CASSKGQPLWPWAKNIQYF.

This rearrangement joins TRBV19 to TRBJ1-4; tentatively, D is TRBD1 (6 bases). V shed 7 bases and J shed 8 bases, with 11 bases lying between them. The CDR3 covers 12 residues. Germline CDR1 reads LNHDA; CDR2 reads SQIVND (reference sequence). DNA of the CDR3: TGTGCCAGTAAAGGGGGATTGGAAAAACTGTTTTTT. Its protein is CASKGGLEKLFF.

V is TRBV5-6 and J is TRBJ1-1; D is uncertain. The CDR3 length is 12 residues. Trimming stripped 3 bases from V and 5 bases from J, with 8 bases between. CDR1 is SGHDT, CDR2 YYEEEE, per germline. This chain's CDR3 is CASSSIGTEAFF. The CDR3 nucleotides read TGTGCCAGCAGCTCTATCGGGACTGAAGCTTTCTTT.

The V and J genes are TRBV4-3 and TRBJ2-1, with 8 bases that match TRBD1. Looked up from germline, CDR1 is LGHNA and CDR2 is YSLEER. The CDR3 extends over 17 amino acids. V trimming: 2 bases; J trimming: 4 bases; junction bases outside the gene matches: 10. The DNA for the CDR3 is TGCGCCAGCAGCCAAAAGGGGACAGGTTCGCGTTACAATGAGCAGTTCTTC. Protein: CASSQKGTGSRYNEQFF.

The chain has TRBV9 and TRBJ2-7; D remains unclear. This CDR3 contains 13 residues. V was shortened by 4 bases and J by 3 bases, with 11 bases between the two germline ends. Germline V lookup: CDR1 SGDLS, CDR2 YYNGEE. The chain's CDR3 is CASSLRLNYEQYF. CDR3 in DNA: TGTGCCAGCAGCTTAAGACTGAACTACGAGCAGTACTTC.

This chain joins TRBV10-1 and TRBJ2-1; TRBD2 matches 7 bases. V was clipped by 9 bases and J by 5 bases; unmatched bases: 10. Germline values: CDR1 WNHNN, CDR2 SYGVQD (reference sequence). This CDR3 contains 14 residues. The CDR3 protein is CARPRRETNNEQFF. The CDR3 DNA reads TGCGCCAGGCCTAGGCGGGAGACTAACAATGAGCAGTTCTTC.

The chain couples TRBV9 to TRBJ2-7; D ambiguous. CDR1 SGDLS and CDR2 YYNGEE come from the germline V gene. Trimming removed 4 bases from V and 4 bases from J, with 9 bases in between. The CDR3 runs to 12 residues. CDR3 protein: CASSPGPYEQYF. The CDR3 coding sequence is TGTGCCAGCAGCCCAGGCCCTTACGAGCAGTACTTC. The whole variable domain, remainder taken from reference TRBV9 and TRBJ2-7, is DSGVTQTPKHLITATGQRVTLRCSPRSGDLSVYWYQQSLDQGLQFLIQYYNGEERAKGNILERFSAQQFPDLHSELNLSSLELGDSALYFCASSPGPYEQYFGPGTRLTVT.

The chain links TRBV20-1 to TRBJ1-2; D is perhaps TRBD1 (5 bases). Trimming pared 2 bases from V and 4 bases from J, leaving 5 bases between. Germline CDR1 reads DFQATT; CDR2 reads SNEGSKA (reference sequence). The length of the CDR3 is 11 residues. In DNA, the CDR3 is TGCAGTGCTAGAACAGGCTATGGCTACACCTTC. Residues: CSARTGYGYTF.

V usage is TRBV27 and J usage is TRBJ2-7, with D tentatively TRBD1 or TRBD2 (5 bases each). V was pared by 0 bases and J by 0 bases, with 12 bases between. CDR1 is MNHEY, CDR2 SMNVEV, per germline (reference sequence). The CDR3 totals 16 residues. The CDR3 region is CASSLSRGPSSYEQYF. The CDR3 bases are TGTGCCAGCAGTTTATCGAGGGGCCCCTCCTCCTACGAGCAGTACTTC.

The CDR3 sequence is CASSIFFGRQESGANVLTF. In DNA, the CDR3 is TGTGCCAGTAGTATCTTTTTTGGGCGGCAGGAGTCTGGGGCCAACGTCCTGACTTTC. The chain employs TRBV19 and TRBJ2-6; D ambiguous. Per germline, CDR1 LNHDA and CDR2 SQIVND (reference sequence). The CDR3 sequence is 19 residues long. V lost 3 bases and J 1 base, leaving 19 bases between the germline ends.

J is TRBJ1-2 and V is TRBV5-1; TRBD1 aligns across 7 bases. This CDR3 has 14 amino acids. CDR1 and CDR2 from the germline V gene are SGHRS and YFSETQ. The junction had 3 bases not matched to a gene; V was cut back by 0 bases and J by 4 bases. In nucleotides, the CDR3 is TGCGCCAGCAGCTTGGAGGGGGCGAGCTATGGCTACACCTTC. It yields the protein CASSLEGASYGYTF.

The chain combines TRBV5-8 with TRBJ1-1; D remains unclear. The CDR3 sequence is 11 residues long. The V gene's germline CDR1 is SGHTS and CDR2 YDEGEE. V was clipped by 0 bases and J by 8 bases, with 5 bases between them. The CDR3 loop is CASSLGREAFF. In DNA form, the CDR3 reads TGTGCCAGCAGCTTGGGACGGGAAGCTTTCTTT.

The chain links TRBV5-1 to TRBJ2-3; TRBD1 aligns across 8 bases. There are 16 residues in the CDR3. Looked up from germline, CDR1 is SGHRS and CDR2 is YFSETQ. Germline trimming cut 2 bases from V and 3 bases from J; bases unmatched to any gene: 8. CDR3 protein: CASSLSQGAPTDTQYF. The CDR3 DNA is TGCGCCAGCAGCTTAAGCCAGGGGGCGCCGACAGATACGCAGTATTTT.

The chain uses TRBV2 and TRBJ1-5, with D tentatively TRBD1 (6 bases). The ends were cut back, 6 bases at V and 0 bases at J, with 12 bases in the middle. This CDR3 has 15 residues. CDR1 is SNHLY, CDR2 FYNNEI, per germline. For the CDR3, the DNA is TGTGCCAGCAGCGGGGGCCGGGGTAGCAATCAGCCCCAGCATTTT. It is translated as CASSGGRGSNQPQHF.

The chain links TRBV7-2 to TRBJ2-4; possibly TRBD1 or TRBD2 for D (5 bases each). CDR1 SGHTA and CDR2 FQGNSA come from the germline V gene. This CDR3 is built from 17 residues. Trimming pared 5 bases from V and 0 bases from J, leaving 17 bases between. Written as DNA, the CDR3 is TGTGCCAGCAGCACACACACGGGGCGCCTAGCCAAAAACATTCAGTACTTC. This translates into CASSTHTGRLAKNIQYF.

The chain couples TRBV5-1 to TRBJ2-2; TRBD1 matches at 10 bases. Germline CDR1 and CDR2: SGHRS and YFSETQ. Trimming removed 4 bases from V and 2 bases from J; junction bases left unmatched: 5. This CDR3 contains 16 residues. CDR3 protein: CASSIDRGRNTGELFF. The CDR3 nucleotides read TGCGCCAGCAGCATAGACAGGGGGCGAAACACCGGGGAGCTGTTTTTT.

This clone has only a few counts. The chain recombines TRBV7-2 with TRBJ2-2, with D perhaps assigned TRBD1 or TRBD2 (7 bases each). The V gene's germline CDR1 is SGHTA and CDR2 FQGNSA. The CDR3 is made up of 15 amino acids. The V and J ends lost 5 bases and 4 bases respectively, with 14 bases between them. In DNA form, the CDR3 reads TGTGCCAGCAGCCCAGGGGGGGGTATCACCGGGGAGCTGTTTTTT. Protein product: CASSPGGGITGELFF.

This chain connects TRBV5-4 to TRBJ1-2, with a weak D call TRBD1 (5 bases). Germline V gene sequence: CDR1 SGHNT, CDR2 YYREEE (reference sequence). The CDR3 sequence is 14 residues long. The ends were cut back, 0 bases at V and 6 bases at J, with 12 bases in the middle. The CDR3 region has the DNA TGTGCCAGCAGCTTGGCCGGCAGGGTACATGGCTACACCTTC. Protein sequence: CASSLAGRVHGYTF.

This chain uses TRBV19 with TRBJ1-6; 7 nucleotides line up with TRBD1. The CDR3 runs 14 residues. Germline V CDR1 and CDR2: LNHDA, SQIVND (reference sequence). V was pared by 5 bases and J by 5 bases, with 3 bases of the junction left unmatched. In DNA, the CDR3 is TGTGCCAGTAGTTGGGGGACAGATAATTCACCCCTCCACTTT. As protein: CASSWGTDNSPLHF.

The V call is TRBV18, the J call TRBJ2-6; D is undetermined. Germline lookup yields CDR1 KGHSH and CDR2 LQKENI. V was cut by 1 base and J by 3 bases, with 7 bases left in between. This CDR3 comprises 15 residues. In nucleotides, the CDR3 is TGTGCCAGCTCACCACAGGGCTATGGGGCCAACGTCCTGACTTTC. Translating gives CASSPQGYGANVLTF.

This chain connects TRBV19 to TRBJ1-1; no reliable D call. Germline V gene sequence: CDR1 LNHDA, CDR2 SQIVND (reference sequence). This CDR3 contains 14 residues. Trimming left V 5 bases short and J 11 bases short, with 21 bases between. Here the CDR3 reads CASSPPRAHTGAFF. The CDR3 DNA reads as TGTGCCAGTAGTCCCCCGCGAGCCCATACTGGGGCTTTCTTT.

The CDR3 DNA reads as TGTGCCAGCAGCTTAGATCGCCCGAGGGTCAACACTGAAGCTTTCTTT. This gives the protein CASSLDRPRVNTEAFF. J is TRBJ1-1 and V is TRBV7-2; D gene ambiguous. Germline V CDR1 and CDR2: SGHTA, FQGNSA. V lost 1 base and J 2 bases, leaving 14 bases between the germline ends. The CDR3 contains 16 residues.

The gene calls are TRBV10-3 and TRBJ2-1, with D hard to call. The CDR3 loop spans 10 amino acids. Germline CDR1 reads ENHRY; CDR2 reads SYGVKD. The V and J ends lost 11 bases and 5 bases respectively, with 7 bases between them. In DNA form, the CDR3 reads TGTGCCCCCCGAAACAATGAGCAGTTCTTC. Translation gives CAPRNNEQFF.